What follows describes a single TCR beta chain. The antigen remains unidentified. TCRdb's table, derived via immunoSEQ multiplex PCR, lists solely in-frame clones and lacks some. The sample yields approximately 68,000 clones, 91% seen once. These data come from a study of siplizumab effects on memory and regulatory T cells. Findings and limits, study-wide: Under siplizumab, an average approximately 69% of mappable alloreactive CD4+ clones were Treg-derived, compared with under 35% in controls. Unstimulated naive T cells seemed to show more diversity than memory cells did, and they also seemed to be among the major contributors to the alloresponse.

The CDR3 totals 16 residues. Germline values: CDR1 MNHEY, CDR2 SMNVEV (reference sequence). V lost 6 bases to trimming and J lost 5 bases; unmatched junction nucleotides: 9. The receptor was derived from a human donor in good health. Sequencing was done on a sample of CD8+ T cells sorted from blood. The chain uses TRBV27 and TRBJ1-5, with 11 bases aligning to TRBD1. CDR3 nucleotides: TGTGCCAGCAGCGACAGGACAGGGGGCACGTATCAGCCCCAGCATTTT. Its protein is CASSDRTGGTYQPQHF.